These 20 T cell receptor beta chains came from one sample sequenced in a study of cytomegalovirus exposure and HLA in healthy donors. Primers included in the PCR were 60 Vbeta and 13 Jbeta primers. Using immunoSEQ multiplex PCR, the repertoire was profiled, and TCRdb retains in-frame clones only, with some absent. This sample yields about 140,000 clones, of which nearly 10% are seen a single time; under 2% belongs to the top ten. The sample was PBMCs. The receptors originated from a man aged 50-60 years in good health and CMV-seronegative.

V and J are TRBV18 and TRBJ1-5; 10 bases agree with TRBD1. CDR3 length: 14 amino acids. Germline trimming cut 5 bases from V and 6 bases from J; bases unmatched to any gene: 4. Germline assignment: CDR1 KGHSH and CDR2 LQKENI. The CDR3 region has the DNA TGTGCCAGCTCATTGACAGGGGGCATTCAGCCCCAGCATTTT. As protein: CASSLTGGIQPQHF. Full variable domain (rest looked up from reference TRBV18 and TRBJ1-5): NAGVMQNPRHLVRRRGQEARLRCSPMKGHSHVYWYRQLPEEGLKFMVYLQKENIIDESGMPKERFSAEFPKEGPSILRIQQVVRGDSAAYFCASSLTGGIQPQHFGDGTRLSIL.

The sample holds a few counts of this clone. The chain carries TRBV19 and TRBJ1-2, with D hard to call. This CDR3 comprises 11 residues. V lost 2 bases to trimming and J lost 8 bases, with 6 bases between them. Looked up from germline, CDR1 is LNHDA and CDR2 is SQIVND (reference sequence). CDR3 residues: CASSIPTGYTF. CDR3 nucleotides: TGTGCCAGTAGTATACCGACAGGCTACACCTTC. Supplemented by reference TRBV19 and TRBJ1-2, the full variable domain reads DGGITQSPKYLFRKEGQNVTLSCEQNLNHDAMYWYRQDPGQGLRLIYYSQIVNDFQKGDIAEGYSVSREKKESFPLTVTSAQKNPTAFYLCASSIPTGYTFGSGTRLTVV.

The chain uses TRBV5-1 and TRBJ2-7; 9 nucleotides agree with TRBD2. Germline-derived CDR1 and CDR2 are SGHRS and YFSETQ. The CDR3 has 16 amino acids. J was trimmed by 6 bases and V by 0 bases; bases with no gene match: 10. The CDR3 loop reads CASSLEGGRALIEQYF. The CDR3 DNA is TGCGCCAGCAGCTTGGAGGGCGGGAGGGCCTTAATCGAGCAGTACTTC.

This clone was detected only a few times. The V gene is TRBV5-4, the J gene TRBJ1-5; weak D call: TRBD1 (6 bases). This CDR3 region has 16 residues. From germline, CDR1 is SGHNT and CDR2 YYREEE (reference sequence). V lost 9 bases and J 1 base, leaving 20 bases between the germline ends. The CDR3 bases are TGTGCCACCTCGGGGGGCAGACCCACCAGCAATCAGCCCCAGCATTTT. Protein sequence: CATSGGRPTSNQPQHF.

The chain recombines TRBV30 with TRBJ1-2; maybe TRBD1 (6 bases). The CDR3 sequence is 12 residues long. V lost 3 bases and J lost 8, with 13 bases in between. Germline V gives CDR1 GTSNPN, CDR2 SVGIG (reference sequence). The CDR3 is CAWSGGGPGYTF. The CDR3 DNA follows: TGTGCCTGGAGCGGGGGGGGCCCCGGCTACACCTTC.

This clone was observed a few times. This chain joins TRBV9 and TRBJ2-5, with 10 positions matching TRBD2. V shed 0 bases, J shed 2 bases, and the junction held 10 bases outside the gene matches. The CDR3 is 18 residues long. The germline V gene has CDR1 SGDLS and CDR2 YYNGEE. The CDR3 region has the DNA TGTGCCAGCAGCGTAGCTAGTAGGACTAGCGGTGGTCAAGAGACCCAGTACTTC. Protein product: CASSVASRTSGGQETQYF.

J is TRBJ2-3 and V is TRBV2; TRBD1 matches 8 bases. Per the germline V gene, CDR1 is SNHLY and CDR2 is FYNNEI. The V gene end was trimmed by 4 bases and the J gene end by 6 bases; junction bases not matched to a gene: 9. CDR3 length: 15 amino acids. The CDR3 here is CASSVVGQGMDTQYF. CDR3 nucleotide sequence: TGTGCCAGCAGTGTGGTAGGACAGGGCATGGATACGCAGTATTTT.

The chain links TRBV29-1 to TRBJ2-3; D is perhaps TRBD1 (6 bases). In germline, CDR1 is SQVTM, CDR2 ANQGSEA. The CDR3 has 14 residues. Trimming removed 3 bases from V and 2 bases from J, with 12 bases in between. The CDR3 loop is CSVEVQGHTDTQYF. The CDR3 DNA reads as TGCAGCGTTGAGGTACAGGGACACACAGATACGCAGTATTTT.

There are a few counts of this clone. V is TRBV5-6 and J is TRBJ2-1, with D perhaps matching TRBD2 (7 bases). This CDR3 has 17 residues. Trimming removed 5 bases from V and 2 bases from J, with 20 bases in between. Germline CDR1 is SGHDT and CDR2 is YYEEEE. The CDR3 here is CASSTKGGVTPYNEQFF. In nucleotides, the CDR3 is TGTGCCAGCAGTACCAAGGGGGGGGTGACTCCCTACAATGAGCAGTTCTTC.

This chain links TRBV4-1 with TRBJ2-7, with 12 bases matching TRBD1. J was trimmed by 4 bases and V by 4 bases; bases with no gene match: 5. This CDR3 spans 15 amino acids. The V gene's germline CDR1 is MGHRA and CDR2 YSYEKL. CDR3 DNA sequence: TGCGCCAGCAGCCGAGGGACAGGGGGCTTTTACGAGCAGTACTTC. This translates into CASSRGTGGFYEQYF.

Only a few counts were recorded for this clone. At one end, the junction sequence differs from germline, possibly due to a read error. CDR3 coding DNA: TGTGCCTGGAGTGTACGAGGAGGGTGGGATGAAGAACTGTTTTTT. It is translated as CAWSVRGGWDEELFF. The V call is TRBV30, the J call TRBJ1-4; D gene unclear. The CDR3 is 15 amino acids. Looked up from germline, CDR1 is GTSNPN and CDR2 is SVGIG (reference sequence).

In this sample, this clone turned up a few times. The gene calls are TRBV19 and TRBJ2-3; a possible D gene is TRBD2 (6 bases). From germline, CDR1 is LNHDA and CDR2 SQIVND (reference sequence). This CDR3 spans 13 amino acids. Trimming cost V 8 bases and J 0 bases, with 9 bases left between them. Here the CDR3 DNA reads TGTGCCAGTCTCGGGACTAGCACAGATACGCAGTATTTT. It is translated as CASLGTSTDTQYF.

This clone has just a few counts. This rearrangement joins TRBV13 to TRBJ2-1; 8 nucleotides match TRBD1. V was clipped by 4 bases and J by 7 bases; unmatched bases: 9. Germline V CDR1 and CDR2: PRHDT, FYEKMQ (reference sequence). The CDR3 has 15 amino acids. The CDR3 region is CASSSGQGGPNEQFF. The CDR3 DNA follows: TGTGCCAGCAGCTCCGGACAGGGAGGACCTAATGAGCAGTTCTTC.

This clone was counted between two and nine times. The rearrangement uses TRBV7-2 and TRBJ2-3; D is unclear. Germline CDR1 is SGHTA and CDR2 is FQGNSA. The germline V and J ends were trimmed by 5 bases and 2 bases, with 5 bases remaining between them. This CDR3 has 12 amino acids. The CDR3 DNA reads TGTGCCAGCAGCCCCTACACAGATACGCAGTATTTT. It is translated as CASSPYTDTQYF.

The rearrangement joins TRBV14 to TRBJ2-3, with 9 bases aligning to TRBD2. There are 16 residues in the CDR3. The ends lost 4 bases at V and 4 bases at J; junction bases unmatched: 9. Germline V gene data show CDR1 as SGHDN and CDR2 as FVKESK. The CDR3, as DNA: TGTGCCAGCAGCCCCTGGATTAGCGGGGGAGCAGATACGCAGTATTTT. Translation gives CASSPWISGGADTQYF. Complete variable domain (other parts from reference TRBV14 and TRBJ2-3): EAGVTQFPSHSVIEKGQTVTLRCDPISGHDNLYWYRRVMGKEIKFLLHFVKESKQDESGMPNNRFLAERTGGTYSTLKVQPAELEDSGVYFCASSPWISGGADTQYFGPGTRLTVL.

A few counts support this clone. This sequence joins TRBV7-2 and TRBJ2-5, with 14 bases lining up with TRBD2. Germline V gene lookup returns CDR1 SGHTA and CDR2 FQGNSA. The V and J ends lost 5 bases and 1 base, in that order; junction bases with no gene match: 9. The CDR3 spans 18 residues. CDR3 loop: CASSMGLAGAALQETQYF. CDR3 in DNA: TGTGCCAGCAGCATGGGACTAGCGGGGGCCGCCCTCCAAGAGACCCAGTACTTC. Looking up the rest from reference TRBV7-2 and TRBJ2-5 gives the full variable domain: GAGVSQSPSNKVTEKGKDVELRCDPISGHTALYWYRQSLGQGLEFLIYFQGNSAPDKSGLPSDRFSAERTGGSVSTLTIQRTQQEDSAVYLCASSMGLAGAALQETQYFGPGTRLLVL.

This clone appeared a few times. The chain carries TRBV7-6 and TRBJ2-1; 13 bases are a match to TRBD2. The CDR3 sequence is 16 residues long. In germline, CDR1 is SGHVS, CDR2 FNYEAQ. The J segment lost 8 bases and the V segment lost 5 bases, leaving 9 bases of the junction unmatched. The CDR3 region has the DNA TGTGCCAGCAGCCTCCGACTAGCGGGGGGAGGGGATGAGCAGTTCTTC. This encodes CASSLRLAGGGDEQFF.

This clone was seen a handful of times. V usage is TRBV7-8 and J usage is TRBJ2-5, with D tentatively TRBD2 (5 bases). This CDR3 region has 13 residues. Per germline, CDR1 SGHVS and CDR2 FQNEAQ. V gave up 11 bases and J gave up 2 bases, with 15 bases separating them. In DNA, the CDR3 is TGTGCCGAAGCCGCGGGTTGGCAAGAGACCCAGTACTTC. It specifies CAEAAGWQETQYF.

This clone was counted at least ten times. The chain couples TRBV6-4 to TRBJ2-3; TRBD2 matches at 7 bases. The CDR3 is made up of 15 amino acids. V dropped 3 bases and J dropped 0; count of bases not matched to a gene: 3. From germline, CDR1 is MRHNA and CDR2 SNTAGT. The CDR3 spells CASSESSGSTDTQYF. The CDR3 bases are TGTGCCAGCAGTGAGTCTAGCGGTAGCACAGATACGCAGTATTTT.

This clone was observed a few times. The same CDR3 also results from other DNA sequences found in this sample. The CDR3 sequence: CSVETGAYGYTF. CDR3 DNA sequence: TGCAGCGTGGAAACAGGGGCCTATGGCTACACCTTC. The V gene is TRBV29-1, the J gene TRBJ1-2; TRBD1 aligns across 7 bases. The junction had 5 bases not matched to a gene; V was cut back by 6 bases and J by 4 bases. This CDR3 region has 12 residues. Germline loops: CDR1 SQVTM, CDR2 ANQGSEA.